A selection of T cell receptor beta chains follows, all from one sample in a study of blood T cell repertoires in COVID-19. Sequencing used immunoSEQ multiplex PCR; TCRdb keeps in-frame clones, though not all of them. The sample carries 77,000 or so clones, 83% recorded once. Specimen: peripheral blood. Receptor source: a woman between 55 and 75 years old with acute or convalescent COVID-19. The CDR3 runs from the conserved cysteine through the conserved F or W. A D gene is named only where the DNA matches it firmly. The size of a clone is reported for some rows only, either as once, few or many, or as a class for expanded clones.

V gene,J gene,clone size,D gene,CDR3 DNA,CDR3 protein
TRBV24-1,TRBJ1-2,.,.,TGTGCCACCAGTGATCCAGCGGGTTCTAACTATGGCTACACCTTC,CATSDPAGSNYGYTF
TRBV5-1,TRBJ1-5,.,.,TGCGCCAGCAGCTTGGAAGGAGATAGCAATCAGCCCCAGCATTTT,CASSLEGDSNQPQHF
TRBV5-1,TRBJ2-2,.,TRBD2,TGCGCCAGCAGGTTGAGCGGGGGGCTGAACACCGGGGAGCTGTTTTTT,CASRLSGGLNTGELFF
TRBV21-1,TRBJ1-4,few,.,TGTGCCAGCAGCAAATGGGGGACAGGGGACGAAAAACTGTTTTTT,CASSKWGTGDEKLFF
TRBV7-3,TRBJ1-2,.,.,TGTGCCAGCAGCCGGGGTGCGGGGGATGGCTACACCTTC,CASSRGAGDGYTF
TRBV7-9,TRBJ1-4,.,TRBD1,TGTGCCAGCAGCTCCGGACAGGGGGGTGAAAAACTGTTTTTT,CASSSGQGGEKLFF
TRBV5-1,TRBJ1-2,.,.,TGCGCCAGCAGCAGATCAGGGGATGGCTTCTATGGCTACACCTTC,CASSRSGDGFYGYTF
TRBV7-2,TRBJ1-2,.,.,TGTGCCAGCAGCTTAGCAGGCGGTTTCACAAGCTATGGCTACACCTTC,CASSLAGGFTSYGYTF
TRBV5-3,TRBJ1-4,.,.,TGTGCCAGAAGCTCGATCGACAGCACTCTTGAAAAACTGTTTTTT,CARSSIDSTLEKLFF
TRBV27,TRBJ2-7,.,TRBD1,TGTGCCAGCAGTCGACTTGGGGACAGGGGGCTCTACGAGCAGTACTTC,CASSRLGDRGLYEQYF
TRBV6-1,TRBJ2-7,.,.,TGTGCCAGCAGTGAAGGAAGGACAGCTAGATACGAGCAGTACTTC,CASSEGRTARYEQYF
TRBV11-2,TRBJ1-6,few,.,TGTGCCAGCAGCTCCGACAGAATCTATAATTCACCCCTCCACTTT,CASSSDRIYNSPLHF
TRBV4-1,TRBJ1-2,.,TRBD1,TGCGCCAGCAGCCGGGACAGCGACTATGGCTACACCTTC,CASSRDSDYGYTF
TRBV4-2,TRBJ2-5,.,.,TGTGCCAGCAGCCAAGTTGGCCAGCAAGAGACCCAGTACTTC,CASSQVGQQETQYF
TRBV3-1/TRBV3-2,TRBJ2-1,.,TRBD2,TGTGCCAGCAGGAGGACTAGCGGGGGTGAAAATGAGCAGTTCTTC,CASRRTSGGENEQFF
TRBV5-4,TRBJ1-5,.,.,TGTGCCAGCAGCTTAGCAGGGGCCAATCAGCCCCAGCATTTT,CASSLAGANQPQHF
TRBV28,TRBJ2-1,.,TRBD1,TGTGCCAGCAGTCCCCCCGGGACAGGGGTCAATGAGCAGTTCTTC,CASSPPGTGVNEQFF
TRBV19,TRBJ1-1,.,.,TGTGCCAGTAGTATAGAAACGGGTAACACTGAAGCTTTCTTT,CASSIETGNTEAFF
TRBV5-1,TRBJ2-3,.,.,TGCGCCAGCAGCCCATGGACAGCTAGCACAGATACGCAGTATTTT,CASSPWTASTDTQYF
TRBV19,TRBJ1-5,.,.,TGTGCCAGTAGTACCGCGGCGGACAGTTTAGGTAGCAATCAGCCCCAGCATTTT,CASSTAADSLGSNQPQHF
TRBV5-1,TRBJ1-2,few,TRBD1,TGCGCCAGCAGCTTGTCAGGGGGCGACTATGGCTACACCTTC,CASSLSGGDYGYTF
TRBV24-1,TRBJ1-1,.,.,TGTGCCACCAGTGATTCAGGGGTGGGGACTGAAGCTTTCTTT,CATSDSGVGTEAFF
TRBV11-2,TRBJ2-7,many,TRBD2,TGTGCCAGCAGCTCACGTAGCGGGGGGCCATTCTCCTACGAGCAGTACTTC,CASSSRSGGPFSYEQYF
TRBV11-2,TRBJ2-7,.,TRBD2,TGTGCCAGCAGCTTAGATCGGGAGGGAGTAGACTTC,CASSLDREGVDF
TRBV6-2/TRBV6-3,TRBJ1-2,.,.,TGTGCCAGCAGTTATTACGGTATTAACTATGGCTACACCTTC,CASSYYGINYGYTF
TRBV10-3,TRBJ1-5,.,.,TGTGCCATCAGGGAATCGGGGGAAGCACAGCCCCAGCATTTT,CAIRESGEAQPQHF
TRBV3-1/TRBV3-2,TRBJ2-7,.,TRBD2,TGTGCCAGCAGCCGAGAACTAGCGGGAAGCTCCTACGAGCAGTACTTC,CASSRELAGSSYEQYF
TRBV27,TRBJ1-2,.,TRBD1,TGTGCCAGCAGTACGCGACAGGGGGCGGTTTTAAACTATGGCTACACCTTC,CASSTRQGAVLNYGYTF
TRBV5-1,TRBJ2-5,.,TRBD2,TGCGCCAGCAGCTTGACTAGCGGGGCCATCGTTCGGGAGACCCAGTACTTC,CASSLTSGAIVRETQYF
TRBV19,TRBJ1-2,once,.,TGTGCCAGTAGTGCACAGTGGACGGGGTCTAACTATGGCTACACCTTC,CASSAQWTGSNYGYTF
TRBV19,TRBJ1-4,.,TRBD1,TGTGCCAGTACGACGCGGACCGGACAGGGACATGAAAAACTGTTTTTT,CASTTRTGQGHEKLFF
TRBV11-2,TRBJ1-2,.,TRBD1,TGTGCCAGCAGCTTAGGATCTTATGAGGGGGCTTCGGGCTACACCTTC,CASSLGSYEGASGYTF
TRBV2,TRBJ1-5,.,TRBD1,TGTGCCTCCAAAATCGGGACAGGGCTTCAGCCCCAGCATTTT,CASKIGTGLQPQHF
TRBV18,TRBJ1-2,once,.,TGTGCCAGCTCACCAACAGGGACTAACTATGGCTACACCTTC,CASSPTGTNYGYTF
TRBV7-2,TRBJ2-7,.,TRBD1,TGTGCCAGCGCCGTGGAGACAGGGTCTCCCGAGCAGTACTTC,CASAVETGSPEQYF
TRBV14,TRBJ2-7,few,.,TGTGCCAGCAGCCACCTCCAGGGCTACGAGCAGTACTTC,CASSHLQGYEQYF
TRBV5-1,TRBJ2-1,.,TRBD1,TGCGCCAGCAGTCCACGGGACAGCTCCTACAATGAGCAGTTCTTC,CASSPRDSSYNEQFF
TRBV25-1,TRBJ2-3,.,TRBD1,TGTGCCAGCAGTCCGGGACAGAACACAGATACGCAGTATTTT,CASSPGQNTDTQYF
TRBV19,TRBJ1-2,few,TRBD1,TGTGCCAGTAGGCAGGGGGTTGGTGGCTACACCTTC,CASRQGVGGYTF
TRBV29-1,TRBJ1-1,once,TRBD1,TGCAGCGTAGACCAGACAGGGTTGAACACTGAAGCTTTCTTT,CSVDQTGLNTEAFF
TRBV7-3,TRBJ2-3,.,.,TGTGCCAGCAGCCCGAGCCCGGTAGATACGCAGTATTTT,CASSPSPVDTQYF